This T cell receptor beta chain was found in a study of molecular identifiers for immune sequencing clone quantification. Overall study findings and caveats: Clonotypes topping 20 RNA copies carried over 99% of effector molecules but under 1% of naive ones.

The CDR3 length is 15 residues. CDR1 LNHDA and CDR2 SQIVND come from the germline V gene (reference sequence). V lost 11 bases, J lost 6 bases, and 15 bases stayed unmatched. One entry per CDR3 protein results from TCRdb running MiXCR on the PCR reads. The profile shows some 650,000 distinct CDR3 sequences, just under 20% of them singletons. Points on this clonotype: What it recognizes is unknown.

This receptor was identified in a human donor in good health. Some libraries in this study had Jurkat cell RNA spiked in. The chain carries TRBV19 and TRBJ2-1; 8 positions match TRBD1. Sequences were obtained from naive CD8+ T cells from blood, with Jurkat cell RNA spiked in. Subset indicated: FACS-sorted CD8+CD4-CCR7+CD45RA+ naive T cells. CDR3 residues: CAGGPPGQVRNEQFF. CDR3 coding DNA: TGTGCCGGTGGACCCCCGGGACAGGTACGCAATGAGCAGTTCTTC.